The present T cell receptor beta chain was sequenced within a study of OX40 agonist ivuxolimab in advanced cancers. The CDR3 runs 13 residues. CDR1 and CDR2 (germline): LGHNA, YNFKEQ. Trimming cost V 0 bases and J 7 bases, with 7 bases left between them. The protocol was immunoSEQ multiplex PCR, while the TCRdb copy is restricted to in-frame clones and leaves out a portion. The profile shows around 20,000 clones, approximately 78% of them singletons. The sample here was CD4+ or CD8+ T cells sorted from blood, taken in a trial of the OX40 agonist ivuxolimab. The rearrangement joins TRBV4-2 to TRBJ1-3; unclear D gene. This TCR was recovered from an adult with an advanced solid tumor such as melanoma, head and neck, liver or kidney cancer. The DNA of the CDR3 is TGTGCCAGCAGCCAAGATCGGCAGAACACCATATATTTT. It is translated as CASSQDRQNTIYF.